The entry that follows covers one TCR beta chain sequence. Its specificity is unknown. Ulcerative colitis patients received no immunosuppressive medication before the diagnostic colonoscopy. The sample comes from a study of pediatric ulcerative colitis. Study conclusions and caveats: Ulcerative colitis patients shared more blood-rectal clones than controls.

Sequencing was at survey level. The assay was immunoSEQ multiplex PCR, and TCRdb's table has in-frame clones only and misses some. Of over 35,000 clones in the sample, over 65% were seen once. V lost 6 bases, J lost 5 bases, and 5 bases stayed unmatched. Germline CDR1 reads MNHNS; CDR2 reads SASEGT. The CDR3 spans 14 residues. The source of this sequence is a girl aged 10-17 years with moderate ulcerative colitis. The rearrangement joins TRBV6-1 to TRBJ2-7, with 12 nucleotides matching TRBD2. The sample was blood. DNA for the CDR3: TGTGCCAGCAGATGGACTAGCGGGATCGACGAGCAGTACTTC. As protein: CASRWTSGIDEQYF.